Listed below are T cell receptor beta chains from one sample, sequenced in a study of preoperative IRX-2 immunotherapy in early breast cancer. Profiled with immunoSEQ multiplex PCR; TCRdb holds only in-frame clones, not every one. The table records 32,000 or so clones, 83% of them present only once. Sequences were derived from lymph node tissue, sampled from a patient treated with IRX-2 immunotherapy. Receptor source: a human donor with breast cancer. Both conserved end residues are part of each CDR3. A D gene is named only where the DNA matches it firmly. Expanded clones are given a class, and other clones once, few, many or no size at all.

>TRBD2|TRBJ2-5|TRBV7-2|15|-
CASSVGLAEQETQYF
TGTGCCAGCAGCGTAGGACTAGCGGAACAAGAGACCCAGTACTTC
>-|TRBJ2-2|TRBV19|16|-
CASSIDSQGSPGELFF
TGTGCCAGTAGTATAGATAGCCAGGGGAGCCCCGGGGAGCTGTTTTTT
>-|TRBJ1-1|TRBV6-8|12|few
CASHTTNTEAFF
TGTGCCAGCCACACGACGAACACTGAAGCTTTCTTT
>-|TRBJ1-4|TRBV28|14|-
CASSPGGRNEKLFF
TGTGCCAGCAGTCCGGGGGGCCGTAATGAAAAACTGTTTTTT
>TRBD1|TRBJ2-1|TRBV6-8|17|once
CASSYSLVRQGYNEQFF
TGTGCCAGCAGTTACTCTCTCGTCCGACAGGGGTACAATGAGCAGTTCTTC
>TRBD1|TRBJ2-3|TRBV4-1|17|-
CASSQGDRGISTDTQYF
TGCGCCAGCAGCCAAGGGGACAGGGGGATTTCCACAGATACGCAGTATTTT
>TRBD1|TRBJ2-5|TRBV5-1|16|-
CASSRGTGGGQETQYF
TGCGCCAGCAGCCGTGGGACAGGGGGCGGACAAGAGACCCAGTACTTC
>-|TRBJ1-4|TRBV27|18|-
CATSAEVTPPNTNEKLFF
TGTGCCACCAGTGCCGAGGTAACCCCCCCTAATACTAATGAAAAACTGTTTTTT
>-|TRBJ1-1|TRBV5-1|17|-
CASSLDRSRAMNTEAFF
TGCGCCAGCAGCTTGGACCGATCCAGGGCGATGAACACTGAAGCTTTCTTT
>-|TRBJ2-2|TRBV14|14|few
CASRIGANTGELFF
TGTGCCAGCAGAATAGGAGCCAACACCGGGGAGCTGTTTTTT
>-|TRBJ2-7|TRBV6-8|12|once
CASSPLGYEQYF
TGTGCCAGCAGTCCACTAGGCTACGAGCAGTACTTC
>-|TRBJ2-5|TRBV18|13|-
CASSPVELGAQYF
TGTGCCAGCTCACCAGTGGAGCTTGGGGCCCAGTACTTC
>-|TRBJ2-2|TRBV28|16|-
CASSSLAEENTGELFF
TGTGCCAGCAGTTCGTTGGCGGAAGAAAACACCGGGGAGCTGTTTTTT
>-|TRBJ2-5|TRBV19|14|-
CASSIRGGRETQYF
TGTGCCAGTAGTATTAGGGGGGGCAGGGAGACCCAGTACTTC
>-|TRBJ2-5|TRBV15|14|-
CATSRDDRFETQYF
TGTGCCACCAGCAGAGATGACAGGTTTGAGACCCAGTACTTC
>-|TRBJ2-3|TRBV5-1|15|-
CASSLTPPITNTQYF
TGCGCCAGCAGCTTAACACCACCCATCACAAATACGCAGTATTTT
>-|TRBJ2-2|TRBV6-8|14|-
CASQNPGLTGELFF
TGTGCCAGTCAGAATCCGGGGTTGACCGGGGAGCTGTTTTTT
>-|TRBJ1-1|TRBV28|14|-
CASNTEGVVTEAFF
TGTGCCAGCAACACAGAGGGGGTTGTCACTGAAGCTTTCTTT
>-|TRBJ2-5|TRBV19|14|-
CASSMPGTPETQYF
TGTGCCAGTAGTATGCCCGGGACCCCGGAGACCCAGTACTTC
>-|TRBJ1-2|TRBV19|16|-
CASSILRRQASYGYTF
TGTGCCAGTAGTATTTTGAGAAGACAGGCGAGCTATGGCTACACCTTC
>-|TRBJ2-7|TRBV5-1|16|-
CASSYVGSGSYYEQYF
TGCGCCAGCAGCTACGTGGGTAGCGGATCTTACTACGAGCAGTACTTC
>-|TRBJ1-1|TRBV19|14|few
CASSPGRLNTEAFF
TGTGCCAGTAGTCCCGGACGGCTGAACACTGAAGCTTTCTTT
>-|TRBJ1-3|TRBV6-4|15|-
CASSYAQGGGNTIYF
TGTGCCAGCAGTTATGCGCAGGGCGGTGGAAACACCATATATTTT